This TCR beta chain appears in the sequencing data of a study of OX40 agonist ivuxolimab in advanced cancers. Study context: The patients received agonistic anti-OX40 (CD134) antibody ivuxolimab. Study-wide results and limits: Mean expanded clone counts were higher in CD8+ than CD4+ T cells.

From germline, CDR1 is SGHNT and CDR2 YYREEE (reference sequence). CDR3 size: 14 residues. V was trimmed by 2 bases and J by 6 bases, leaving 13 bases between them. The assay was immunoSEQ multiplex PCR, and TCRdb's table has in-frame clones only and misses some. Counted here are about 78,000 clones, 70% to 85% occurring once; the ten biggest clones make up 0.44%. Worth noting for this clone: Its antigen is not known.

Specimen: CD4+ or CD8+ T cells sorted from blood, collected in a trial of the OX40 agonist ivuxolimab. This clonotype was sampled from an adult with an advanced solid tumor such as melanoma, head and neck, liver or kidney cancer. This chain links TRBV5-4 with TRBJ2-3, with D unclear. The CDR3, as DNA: TGTGCCAGCAGCTTTATGAGAAAACCCGATACGCAGTATTTT. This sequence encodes CASSFMRKPDTQYF.